The next 30 T cell receptor beta chains were all read from a single sample in a study of CD8+CD57+ T cells in acquired aplastic anemia (dated by TCRdb to the late 2010s). The sequencing machine was an Illumina HiSeq 2000. Profiling of TCR beta VDJ combinations and CDR3 sequences used genomic DNA as the template. TCRdb trimmed the raw reads at Q25, called clones with MiXCR and kept productive beta chains. Each CDR3 protein gets just one entry, which takes the most common genes and DNA from the rows behind it. The sample table shows some 200,000 distinct CDR3 sequences, and roughly half are seen once. Around a tenth of the sample goes to the ten largest clones. The patients picked for sequencing were ones in whom flow cytometry had shown an expansion of CD8+CD57+ cells. The sequencing sample was made of sorted CD4+, CD8+, or CD8+CD57+ T cells (not recorded which) from PBMCs. Every receptor here comes from a human donor with aplastic anemia.

The chain recombines TRBV4-1 with TRBJ2-7; TRBD1 agrees at 7 bases. CDR3 length: 15 residues. The V segment lost 3 bases and the J segment 3 bases; nucleotides outside the gene matches: 8. CDR1 is MGHRA, CDR2 YSYEKL, per germline. The CDR3 DNA reads TGCGCCAGCAGCCACCCCGGGACAGTCCACTACGAGCAGTACTTC. This sequence encodes CASSHPGTVHYEQYF.

The chain uses TRBV2 and TRBJ1-1; D gene ambiguous. Germline V CDR1 and CDR2: SNHLY, FYNNEI. The V end was cut by 11 bases, the J end by 7 bases, with 20 bases between. The CDR3 consists of 13 residues. CDR3 protein: CAPPALGSSEAFF. CDR3 DNA sequence: TGTGCCCCCCCGGCGTTAGGTTCCAGTGAAGCTTTCTTT.

This clonotype appeared many times. This chain links TRBV7-2 with TRBJ2-5; D remains ambiguous. The CDR3 consists of 12 residues. V dropped 4 bases and J dropped 5 bases, with 8 bases sitting between them. Germline CDR1 is SGHTA and CDR2 is FQGNSA. DNA for the CDR3: TGTGCCAGCAGCTCACTGCGGGAGACCCAGTACTTC. The encoded protein is CASSSLRETQYF.

This chain connects TRBV12-5 to TRBJ1-1; TRBD1 matches at 7 bases. This CDR3 spans 16 amino acids. Germline trimming cut 2 bases from V and 3 bases from J; bases unmatched to any gene: 9. Germline lookup yields CDR1 LGHNT and CDR2 FRNRAP. DNA for the CDR3: TGTGCTAGTGGTTTGCCACATACAGGGGTTGACACTGAAGCTTTCTTT. Amino acids: CASGLPHTGVDTEAFF.

V usage is TRBV29-1 and J usage is TRBJ1-5, with unresolved D. Germline lookup yields CDR1 SQVTM and CDR2 ANQGSEA. The CDR3 loop spans 13 amino acids. V gave up 3 bases and J gave up 6 bases, with 12 bases separating them. CDR3 protein: CSVDGGKGQPQHF. DNA for the CDR3: TGCAGCGTTGACGGAGGGAAAGGTCAGCCCCAGCATTTT.

This clonotype was counted ten times or more. The chain carries TRBV11-1 and TRBJ1-2; 7 nucleotides match TRBD1. V lost 0 bases to trimming and J lost 5 bases; unmatched junction nucleotides: 9. Per germline, CDR1 SGHAT and CDR2 FQDESV (reference sequence). This CDR3 comprises 16 residues. CDR3 nucleotide sequence: TGTGCCAGCAGCTTAGCTGGTTCAGGGGGGTTTTATGGCTACACCTTC. Translation: CASSLAGSGGFYGYTF.

As regards this clonotype: A much larger clonotype is one base distant, so this may be a read error. The V call is TRBV5-1, the J call TRBJ2-3; 8 bases line up with TRBD2. The CDR3 totals 16 residues. Losses at the gene ends were 2 bases for V and 0 bases for J; bases not matched to a gene: 5. Germline CDR1 and CDR2: SGHRS and YFSETQ. CDR3 loop: CASSFSSSGSTDTQYF. In DNA form, the CDR3 reads TGCGCCAGCAGCTTCTCCTCTAGCGGGAGCACAGATACGCAGTATTTT.

With respect to this clonotype: This may come from a read error, since a much larger clone is one base off. V is TRBV11-1 and J is TRBJ2-3, with 12 bases that match TRBD2. Germline V lookup: CDR1 SGHAT, CDR2 FQDESV (reference sequence). V lost 3 bases, J lost 2 bases, and 6 bases stayed unmatched. CDR3 length: 17 amino acids. CDR3 residues: CASSFRLAGDPTDTQYF. CDR3 DNA sequence: TGTGCCAGCAGCTTCCGACTAGCGGGGGATCCCACAGATACGCAGTATTTT.

Of note for this clonotype: The junction shows a germline mismatch at one end, possibly a read error. V and J are TRBV24-1 and TRBJ2-7; 13 bases map to TRBD2. This CDR3 has 13 amino acids. Germline CDR1 and CDR2: KGHDR and SFDVKD. CDR3 nucleotides: TGTACCACCACTAGCGGGAGGGCCTACGAGCAGTACTTC. Protein: CTTTSGRAYEQYF.

This clonotype was observed many times. V gene TRBV13 combines with J gene TRBJ1-1, with a possible D match to TRBD1 (5 bases). The V and J ends lost 6 bases and 4 bases respectively, with 21 bases between them. The CDR3 spans 16 residues. CDR1 is PRHDT and CDR2 is FYEKMQ in the germline V gene (reference sequence). CDR3: CASRTSRPGVITEAFF. CDR3 coding DNA: TGTGCCAGCAGAACCTCTCGTCCGGGGGTCATCACTGAAGCTTTCTTT. Drawing the rest from reference TRBV13 and TRBJ1-1, the complete variable domain is AAGVIQSPRHLIKEKRETATLKCYPIPRHDTVYWYQQGPGQDPQFLISFYEKMQSDKGSIPDRFSAQQFSDYHSELNMSSLELGDSALYFCASRTSRPGVITEAFFGQGTRLTVV.

Worth noting for this clonotype: This clone may be a read error of a much larger clone one base away. V gene TRBV5-1 combines with J gene TRBJ2-1; a possible D gene is TRBD1 (6 bases). This CDR3 spans 15 amino acids. Germline CDR1 and CDR2: SGHRS and YFSETQ. CDR3 in DNA: TGCGCCAGCAGCGAATCCGGGACACTCTACAATGGGCAGTTCTTC. Translated: CASSESGTLYNGQFF.

This clonotype has only a few counts. The chain uses TRBV15 and TRBJ1-2; TRBD1 matches at 9 bases. The germline V gene has CDR1 LNHNV and CDR2 YYDKDF (reference sequence). The trim removed 8 bases at V and 6 bases at J, leaving 10 bases unmatched. This CDR3 contains 14 residues. Here the CDR3 reads CATVRDRAGDGYTF. The CDR3 DNA sequence: TGTGCCACCGTCCGGGACAGGGCCGGGGATGGCTACACCTTC.

In its sample, this clonotype was seen many times. This chain connects TRBV20-1 to TRBJ2-7, with TRBD1 matching over 9 bases. Germline V gene sequence: CDR1 DFQATT, CDR2 SNEGSKA (reference sequence). This CDR3 region has 14 residues. Unmatched junction bases numbered 3, after V lost 1 base and J lost 2 bases. CDR3 sequence reads: CSARGGQGTYEQYF. CDR3 coding DNA: TGCAGTGCTAGAGGGGGACAGGGTACCTACGAGCAGTACTTC.

This clonotype has just one count. The junction shows a germline mismatch at one end, possibly a read error. The chain links TRBV7-3 to TRBJ2-2; 8 bases are shared with TRBD2. The length of the CDR3 is 17 residues. CDR1 and CDR2 from the germline V gene are SGHTA and FQGTGA. In DNA, the CDR3 is TGTGCCAGCAGCTTAGTCCGAGCGGGAGAAGGCACCGGGGAGCCGTTTTTT. Amino acids: CASSLVRAGEGTGEPFF.

Notes on this clonotype: One end of the junction is discordant with germline, which a read error may explain. This chain joins TRBV15 and TRBJ2-7, with D tentatively TRBD2 (5 bases). The germline gives CDR1 LNHNV, CDR2 YYDKDF (reference sequence). The CDR3 totals 15 residues. CDR3 protein: CATSRDEGLVYERYF. DNA of the CDR3: TGTGCCACCAGCAGAGATGAGGGATTGGTATACGAGCGGTACTTC.

CDR3 DNA: TGTGCCAGCAGCTTCGGCGGGAGGGCGCAGTATTTT. The encoded protein is CASSFGGRAQYF. V gene TRBV7-9 combines with J gene TRBJ2-3; 9 positions agree with TRBD2. This CDR3 has 12 amino acids. V shed 3 bases and J 10 bases; nucleotides not matched to a gene: 2. Germline values: CDR1 SEHNR, CDR2 FQNEAQ (reference sequence).

V and J are TRBV11-2 and TRBJ2-7; D possibly corresponds to TRBD2 (6 bases). The CDR3 has 12 residues. Germline-derived CDR1 and CDR2 are SGHAT and FQNNGV. Trimming removed 7 bases at V and 4 bases at J, with 11 bases between. In DNA form, the CDR3 reads TGTGCCAGCACCGTCGGGGGTTACGAGCAGTACTTC. Translating gives CASTVGGYEQYF.

This chain connects TRBV29-1 to TRBJ2-5; 7 bases map to TRBD1. Germline CDR1 reads SQVTM; CDR2 reads ANQGSEA. CDR3 length: 12 residues. V lost 6 bases, J lost 6 bases, and 7 bases stayed unmatched. The CDR3 DNA sequence: TGCAGCGTCGTACGAGGGGGCCAGACCCAGTACTTC. As protein: CSVVRGGQTQYF.

The rearrangement links TRBV7-8 to TRBJ2-7; no clear D gene. Germline CDR1 reads SGHVS; CDR2 reads FQNEAQ. The CDR3 runs to 13 residues. The V end was cut by 1 base, the J end by 2 bases, with 6 bases between. In DNA form, the CDR3 reads TGTGCCAGCAGCTTAGGGGCGACCTACGAGCAGTACTTC. Its protein is CASSLGATYEQYF.

The rearrangement uses TRBV5-1 and TRBJ1-6; D remains unclear. CDR3 length: 16 residues. CDR1 is SGHRS, CDR2 YFSETQ, per germline. Deletions cut 0 bases from V and 10 bases from J, with 17 bases between. The CDR3 sequence: CASSLEGNQFESPLHF. CDR3 nucleotides: TGCGCCAGCAGCTTGGAAGGAAACCAATTTGAGTCACCCCTCCACTTT.

This chain uses TRBV20-1 with TRBJ1-5, with D perhaps TRBD1 (6 bases). Per germline, CDR1 DFQATT and CDR2 SNEGSKA (reference sequence). The V and J ends lost 2 bases and 5 bases respectively, with 13 bases between them. CDR3 length: 14 amino acids. CDR3 bases: TGCAGTGCTAGAAAGCGGGGGCAGGATCAGCCCCAGCATTTT. The encoded protein is CSARKRGQDQPQHF.

A note on this clonotype: The CDR3 carries no conserved terminal phenylalanine or tryptophan, so it likely arises from a read error. This chain uses TRBV7-3 with TRBJ2-1, with unresolved D. The CDR3 runs to 15 residues. Germline lookup yields CDR1 SGHTA and CDR2 FQGTGA. CDR3 sequence (DNA): TGTGCCGGCAGCCCTGACGTGAGCTCCTACAATGAGCAGTTCCTC. Its protein is CAGSPDVSSYNEQFL.

V usage is TRBV11-1 and J usage is TRBJ2-7; 7 bases are shared with TRBD1. Germline V gene lookup returns CDR1 SGHAT and CDR2 FQDESV (reference sequence). This CDR3 spans 14 amino acids. Trimming at V came to 4 bases and at J to 5 bases, leaving 8 bases not matched to a gene. CDR3 DNA: TGTGCCAGCAGCTCAAGACAGGGATGGAACGAGCAGTACTTC. It specifies CASSSRQGWNEQYF.

V gene TRBV2 combines with J gene TRBJ2-1; 10 positions match TRBD1. Germline V CDR1 and CDR2: SNHLY, FYNNEI. V lost 4 bases, J lost 6 bases, and 6 bases stayed unmatched. CDR3 length: 15 residues. The CDR3 coding sequence is TGTGCCAGCAGTGCTCGGGGACAGGGGATCAATGAGCAGTTCTTC. This encodes CASSARGQGINEQFF.

This clonotype was recorded at least ten times. The genes are TRBV9 and TRBJ2-5; no definite D call. The V and J ends lost 0 bases and 5 bases respectively, with 8 bases between them. The CDR3 runs to 13 residues. CDR1 SGDLS and CDR2 YYNGEE come from the germline V gene. CDR3 in DNA: TGTGCCAGCAGCGTAGACCCTGTGGAGACCCAGTACTTC. Its translation: CASSVDPVETQYF.

The chain is built from TRBV24-1 and TRBJ1-5; TRBD1 might be the D (6 bases). Trimming removed 5 bases at V and 9 bases at J, with 10 bases between. Germline CDR1 is KGHDR and CDR2 is SFDVKD. The length of the CDR3 is 12 residues. In DNA form, the CDR3 reads TGTGCCACCAGTGTGGGGGCACTGCCCCAGCATTTT. It codes for CATSVGALPQHF.

CDR3 nucleotides: TGCGCCAGCCACGGCCCAGAGACCCAGTACTTC. It is translated as CASHGPETQYF. The chain is built from TRBV5-1 and TRBJ2-5, with D unresolved. Germline V gene sequence: CDR1 SGHRS, CDR2 YFSETQ. CDR3 length: 11 amino acids. The ends were cut back, 7 bases at V and 4 bases at J, with 8 bases in the middle.

This clonotype was counted only a few times. V is TRBV5-1 and J is TRBJ1-5; the D is unclear. V was pared by 0 bases and J by 2 bases, with 9 bases between. CDR3 length: 15 residues. Germline loops: CDR1 SGHRS, CDR2 YFSETQ. CDR3 in amino acids: CASSLGLDGNQPQHF. The CDR3 DNA sequence: TGCGCCAGCAGCTTGGGGCTGGATGGCAATCAGCCCCAGCATTTT.

This clonotype was counted once. This chain joins TRBV10-1 and TRBJ1-2; D remains ambiguous. Germline CDR1 reads WNHNN; CDR2 reads SYGVQD (reference sequence). This CDR3 is 18 amino acids long. Trimming took off 3 bases at V and 0 bases at J, with 20 bases between the two ends. The CDR3: CASSDPRSGLRANYGYTF. The CDR3 DNA follows: TGCGCCAGCAGTGACCCGCGTAGCGGCTTACGTGCTAACTATGGCTACACCTTC.

This clonotype was observed a handful of times. V and J are TRBV6-4 and TRBJ2-1; the match to TRBD2 covers 10 bases. The CDR3 runs to 16 residues. Trimming removed 2 bases from V and 8 bases from J; junction bases left unmatched: 9. Per germline, CDR1 MRHNA and CDR2 SNTAGT. The CDR3 sequence: CASSDGVAGGIDEQFF. CDR3 DNA: TGTGCCAGCAGTGACGGTGTAGCGGGAGGTATCGATGAGCAGTTCTTC.